The rows below give T cell receptor beta chains drawn from one sample of a study of a mutant IDH1 vaccine in newly diagnosed glioma. Assay used: immunoSEQ multiplex PCR; TCRdb lists only in-frame clones, some missing. The table shows 92,000 or so clones, with around 79% occurring only once. Sequencing was performed on PBMCs, taken from a glioma patient treated with radiotherapy, temozolomide or both. Source of these receptors: a man aged 40-49 years with glioma. Some clones in this sample may be carry-over from other donors' samples. Each CDR3 is given without its conserved first and last residue.

v_gene	j_gene	CDR3aa
TRBV9	TRBJ2-2	ASSDRHITGELF
TRBV20-1	TRBJ2-7	SARRQYEQY
TRBV14	TRBJ2-2	ASSSGGEVNTGELF
TRBV30	TRBJ2-7	AFLTGPYEQY
TRBV5-6	TRBJ1-6	ASSLRGRRDSPLH
TRBV4-1	TRBJ1-5	ASSQDAGQGARQPQH
TRBV5-6	TRBJ2-2	ASSRSGTRNTGELF
TRBV7-9	TRBJ1-3	ASSLRTGGSGNTIY
TRBV29-1	TRBJ2-1	SVAGTGGHNEQF
TRBV10-2	TRBJ1-5	ASSESLTYQPQH
TRBV29-1	TRBJ2-5	SVEVYRGKETQY
TRBV6-5	TRBJ1-1	ASSRGALNTEAF
TRBV29-1	TRBJ2-5	SVPVPPHETQY
TRBV2	TRBJ2-7	ASSQQGASYEQY
TRBV4-1	TRBJ2-7	ASSQEPRAWDEQY
TRBV5-1	TRBJ2-3	ASSLQGGTDTQY
TRBV19	TRBJ1-4	ASSSQGLLEKLF
TRBV19	TRBJ1-6	ASSIGLNSPLH
TRBV4-1	TRBJ1-1	ASSQDRGNTEAF
TRBV6-4	TRBJ1-2	ASSDRPQGSGYT
TRBV6-5	TRBJ1-2	ASTRQGYGYT
TRBV29-1	TRBJ1-1	STSRNTEAF
TRBV6-1	TRBJ1-3	ASRFQGGNTIY
TRBV5-1	TRBJ2-1	ASSLAEGYNEQF
TRBV30	TRBJ1-5	AWSEDTDNQPQH
TRBV4-2	TRBJ2-1	ASSLGLAGGQGQF
TRBV7-2	TRBJ2-5	ASSSHLSGGPRETQY
TRBV11-2	TRBJ1-1	ASSRDRVNTEAF
TRBV27	TRBJ2-7	ASSGQGEYEQY
TRBV5-6	TRBJ1-2	ASSLAEGWGGYT
TRBV4-1	TRBJ2-7	ASSTRTSGGADEQY
TRBV19	TRBJ1-5	ASSSGQGTRSNQPQH